This T cell receptor beta chain originates from a study of blood T cell repertoires in COVID-19. Background on the study: Acute and convalescent COVID-19 samples came from the United States, Italy and Spain. In each case, the material was cDNA or gDNA derived from T cells, B-cell-depleted T cells, or PBMCs.

As originally analysed: For nucleated cells, counts were estimated from reference gene primer amplification. Measured with immunoSEQ multiplex PCR; TCRdb has only the in-frame clones, and not every one. V and J calls and clone size are as listed in that table; D and trimming were resolved from the DNA. This sample has 280,000 or so clones; about 80% occur once, and the top ten carry roughly a tenth. The CDR3 runs 21 residues. The germline V gene encodes CDR1 KGHSH and CDR2 LQKENI. With 2 bases clipped from V and 5 bases from J, the junction kept 19 bases outside the gene matches. The TCR comes from a woman between 45 and 65 years old who had recovered from COVID-19. Source material: peripheral blood. This sequence joins TRBV18 and TRBJ2-7; 15 bases map to TRBD2. In nucleotides, the CDR3 is TGTGCCAGCTCACCAACGGAACGATCAGGACTAGCGGGAGGGCGGCGTAACGAGCAGTACTTC. Translated: CASSPTERSGLAGGRRNEQYF.